These 29 T cell receptor beta chains came from one sample sequenced in a study of early T cells in non-severe SARS-CoV-2 infection. TCRdb redid the calling of the 5' RACE reads with MiXCR, one entry per CDR3 protein. The sample contains about 35,000 distinct CDR3 sequences, over 4.5% of which appear only once. The sequencing input was whole blood. These receptors were collected from an adult who was a healthcare worker with PCR-confirmed SARS-CoV-2 infection or an uninfected control (not recorded which).

The chain joins TRBV7-2 to TRBJ1-6, with D unresolved. This CDR3 spans 15 amino acids. V lost 1 base and J 7 bases, leaving 11 bases between the germline ends. Germline V gene sequence: CDR1 SGHTA, CDR2 FQGNSA. CDR3 DNA sequence: TGTGCCAGCAGCTTAGGTTGGGTTGGCAATTCACCCCTCCACTTT. This sequence encodes CASSLGWVGNSPLHF.

The CDR3 is CASSLGLAGKEQFF. The DNA of the CDR3 is TGCGCCAGCAGCCTAGGACTAGCGGGGAAGGAGCAGTTCTTC. V and J are TRBV5-1 and TRBJ2-1; 12 bases line up with TRBD2. Looked up from germline, CDR1 is SGHRS and CDR2 is YFSETQ. J was trimmed by 10 bases and V by 4 bases; bases with no gene match: 6. The CDR3 is 14 residues long.

This clonotype occurred a few times. V usage is TRBV7-7 and J usage is TRBJ2-5; D is possibly TRBD2 (6 bases). This CDR3 comprises 13 residues. Trimming took off 3 bases at V and 4 bases at J, with 9 bases between the two ends. Germline values: CDR1 SSHAT, CDR2 FNYEAQ (reference sequence). The CDR3 protein is CASSLAGRETQYF. The CDR3 DNA sequence: TGTGCCAGCAGCTTGGCGGGACGAGAGACCCAGTACTTC.

This clonotype was counted ten times or more. The gene calls are TRBV6-2 or TRBV6-3 and TRBJ1-1; 10 nucleotides match TRBD1. Per the germline V gene, CDR1 is MNHEY and CDR2 is SVGEGT. The CDR3 is 16 residues long. V dropped 5 bases and J dropped 4; count of bases not matched to a gene: 10. The DNA of the CDR3 is TGTGCCAGCAGTCGTCCCGGGACAGGGGCGAGCACTGAAGCTTTCTTT. Protein sequence: CASSRPGTGASTEAFF.

The CDR3 is CATRPGTLPDTQYF. The CDR3 nucleotides read TGTGCCACCCGCCCCGGGACCCTCCCCGATACGCAGTATTTT. This rearrangement joins TRBV6-5 to TRBJ2-3, with D possibly called TRBD1 or TRBD2 (5 bases each). Germline CDR1 and CDR2: MNHEY and SVGAGI. The CDR3 spans 14 residues. V shed 10 bases and J shed 6 bases, with 20 bases lying between them.

This clonotype showed up many times. The rearrangement links TRBV5-6 to TRBJ2-6; 7 nucleotides agree with TRBD1. Germline CDR1 SGHDT, CDR2 YYEEEE. The CDR3 sequence is 18 residues long. Losses at the gene ends were 4 bases for V and 1 base for J; bases not matched to a gene: 11. The CDR3 region has the DNA TGTGCCAGCAGCCTAACGGACAGGATAGTGTCTGGGGCCAACGTCCTGACTTTC. It is translated as CASSLTDRIVSGANVLTF.

This clonotype has more than one count but fewer than ten. The chain combines TRBV29-1 with TRBJ2-1; TRBD2 matches 14 bases. Per the germline V gene, CDR1 is SQVTM and CDR2 is ANQGSEA. Germline trimming cut 7 bases from V and 1 base from J; bases unmatched to any gene: 3. The CDR3 consists of 15 residues. The CDR3 nucleotides are TGCAGCGCCAGACTAGCGGGGGGGTCCTACAATGAGCAGTTCTTC. This encodes CSARLAGGSYNEQFF.

This clonotype has only a few counts. The chain employs TRBV28 and TRBJ2-7; no clear D. This CDR3 is 12 amino acids long. V dropped 5 bases and J dropped 6 bases, with 11 bases sitting between them. In germline, CDR1 is MDHEN, CDR2 SYDVKM. The CDR3 region has the DNA TGTGCCAGCAGTCGACCCCGCCGCGAGCAGTACTTC. Its protein product is CASSRPRREQYF.

This clonotype was counted ten times or more. CDR3 coding DNA: TGTGCCAGCAGCTTAGATCCTAGCAATCAGCCCCAGCATTTT. Residues: CASSLDPSNQPQHF. The chain carries TRBV11-2 and TRBJ1-5; D not resolved. This CDR3 has 14 amino acids. Per germline, CDR1 SGHAT and CDR2 FQNNGV. V was cut by 0 bases and J by 0 bases, with 3 bases left in between.

This clonotype was seen more than once but under ten times. The chain is built from TRBV29-1 and TRBJ2-1; tentative D call: TRBD2 (5 bases). Germline V gives CDR1 SQVTM, CDR2 ANQGSEA. V dropped 4 bases and J dropped 4 bases, with 17 bases sitting between them. The CDR3 has 15 amino acids. This CDR3 is CSVAVGSRGYNEQFF. In DNA form, the CDR3 reads TGCAGCGTTGCCGTGGGGAGCCGGGGTTACAATGAGCAGTTCTTC.

This clonotype was counted only a few times. This sequence joins TRBV5-1 and TRBJ2-7; D not certain. The CDR3 is 14 residues long. V was trimmed by 4 bases and J by 0 bases, leaving 11 bases between them. Per germline, CDR1 SGHRS and CDR2 YFSETQ. The chain's CDR3 is CASSPDASSYEQYF. For the CDR3, the DNA is TGCGCCAGCAGCCCGGACGCGAGCTCCTACGAGCAGTACTTC.

There are many counts of this clonotype. The CDR3 spells CASSLVAGAEQYF. DNA for the CDR3: TGTGCCAGCAGCTTAGTGGCGGGCGCGGAGCAGTACTTC. This chain joins TRBV7-7 and TRBJ2-7; weak D call: TRBD2 (5 bases). Trimming removed 1 base from V and 7 bases from J, with 11 bases in between. The CDR3 contains 13 residues. Germline values: CDR1 SSHAT, CDR2 FNYEAQ (reference sequence).

On this clonotype itself: This may stem from a read error, because a much larger clone lies one nucleotide away. This rearrangement joins TRBV7-7 to TRBJ2-3; the D gene is possibly TRBD2 (6 bases). Germline CDR1 reads SSHAT; CDR2 reads FNYEAQ (reference sequence). The CDR3 length is 16 residues. The ends were cut back, 3 bases at V and 4 bases at J, with 17 bases in the middle. CDR3 bases: TGTGCCAGCAGCTTGGGCCCTAGCGAGGTGGCAGATACGCAGTATTTT. This translates into CASSLGPSEVADTQYF.

The sample holds many counts of this clonotype. This rearrangement joins TRBV18 to TRBJ2-3; D gene ambiguous. With 2 bases removed from V and 1 base from J, the gap between germline ends came to 1 base. The CDR3 extends over 12 amino acids. Germline CDR1 KGHSH, CDR2 LQKENI. The CDR3 DNA reads as TGTGCCAGCTCACCAGGCACAGATACGCAGTATTTT. Residues: CASSPGTDTQYF. The full variable domain, in which reference TRBV18 and TRBJ2-3 provide the parts outside the CDR3, is NAGVMQNPRHLVRRRGQEARLRCSPMKGHSHVYWYRQLPEEGLKFMVYLQKENIIDESGMPKERFSAEFPKEGPSILRIQQVVRGDSAAYFCASSPGTDTQYFGPGTRLTVL.

This clonotype was counted ten times or more. V usage is TRBV6-2 or TRBV6-3 and J usage is TRBJ1-4; D is unresolved. V was pared by 7 bases and J by 11 bases, with 20 bases between. CDR1 and CDR2 (germline): MNHEY, SVGEGT. This CDR3 is built from 14 residues. CDR3 in amino acids: CASNLGLQIGKLFF. Here the CDR3 DNA reads TGTGCCAGCAACCTTGGATTGCAAATAGGGAAACTGTTTTTT.

Ten or more counts support this clonotype. The chain has TRBV2 and TRBJ1-1; D remains ambiguous. Germline V CDR1 and CDR2: SNHLY, FYNNEI. This CDR3 is built from 14 residues. Trimming cost V 11 bases and J 1 base, with 17 bases left between them. CDR3 protein: CACPAGAGNTEAFF. DNA of the CDR3: TGTGCCTGCCCGGCGGGAGCGGGGAACACTGAAGCTTTCTTT.

This clonotype has more than one count but fewer than ten. The genes are TRBV12-3 or TRBV12-4 and TRBJ2-4, with D maybe TRBD1 (6 bases). The V gene lost 5 bases and the J gene lost 1 base, with 15 bases spanning the gap. The CDR3 totals 16 residues. CDR3 nucleotide sequence: TGTGCCAGCAGTCCACAAAGGACAGCTGCCAAAAACATTCAGTACTTC. Amino acid sequence: CASSPQRTAAKNIQYF.

The sample holds many counts of this clonotype. This chain uses TRBV10-1 with TRBJ1-1; D is ambiguous. CDR1 WNHNN and CDR2 SYGVQD come from the germline V gene (reference sequence). Trimming removed 6 bases from V and 0 bases from J, with 8 bases in between. The CDR3 has 13 amino acids. The CDR3 here is CASRLDMNTEAFF. The CDR3 bases are TGCGCCAGCAGACTCGACATGAACACTGAAGCTTTCTTT.

The chain combines TRBV6-5 with TRBJ1-2; tentatively, D is TRBD1 (5 bases). Germline lookup yields CDR1 MNHEY and CDR2 SVGAGI. V was cut by 5 bases and J by 5 bases, with 12 bases left in between. This CDR3 has 13 amino acids. This chain's CDR3 is CASSQQGVYGYTF. CDR3 DNA: TGTGCCAGCAGTCAGCAGGGCGTGTATGGCTACACCTTC.

This sequence joins TRBV27 and TRBJ1-6; D gene ambiguous. Deletions cut 3 bases from V and 3 bases from J, with 6 bases between. This CDR3 contains 14 residues. CDR1 and CDR2 (germline): MNHEY, SMNVEV (reference sequence). Here the CDR3 reads CASSFQGYNSPLHF. The CDR3, as DNA: TGTGCCAGCAGTTTCCAAGGCTATAATTCACCCCTCCACTTT.

This clonotype turned up a few times. This chain connects TRBV6-2 or TRBV6-3 to TRBJ2-5; D is possibly TRBD2 (5 bases). There are 13 residues in the CDR3. V was clipped by 0 bases and J by 6 bases, with 8 bases between them. The germline gives CDR1 MNHEY, CDR2 SVGEGT. The CDR3 DNA follows: TGTGCCAGCAGTTACTCGGAGGTGAAGACCCAGTACTTC. Translating it yields CASSYSEVKTQYF.

Many counts were recorded for this clonotype. This sequence joins TRBV6-1 and TRBJ2-7; D unclear. The germline V and J ends were trimmed by 6 bases and 0 bases, with 12 bases remaining between them. Germline V lookup: CDR1 MNHNS, CDR2 SASEGT. CDR3 length: 14 residues. For the CDR3, the DNA is TGTGCCAGCAGAGAAACCCTATTCTCCTACGAGCAGTACTTC. Translating it yields CASRETLFSYEQYF.

This clonotype was found many times. The rearrangement joins TRBV5-5 to TRBJ1-2, with a possible D match to TRBD1 (5 bases). CDR3 size: 13 residues. V lost 4 bases, J lost 6 bases, and 13 bases lay in between. Germline lookup yields CDR1 SGHKS and CDR2 YYEKEE (reference sequence). This chain's CDR3 is CASSREGVDGYTF. The DNA of the CDR3 is TGTGCCAGCAGCCGGGAAGGGGTGGATGGCTACACCTTC. The entire variable domain, with the rest obtained from reference TRBV5-5 and TRBJ1-2, is as follows: DAGVTQSPTHLIKTRGQQVTLRCSPISGHKSVSWYQQVLGQGPQFIFQYYEKEERGRGNFPDRFSARQFPNYSSELNVNALLLGDSALYLCASSREGVDGYTFGSGTRLTVV.

This clonotype came up many times. This chain links TRBV5-1 with TRBJ2-1, with 10 positions matching TRBD2. With 4 bases clipped from V and 0 bases from J, the junction kept 7 bases outside the gene matches. The CDR3 runs to 17 residues. Germline CDR1 SGHRS, CDR2 YFSETQ. The CDR3 loop reads CASSNRTSGISYNEQFF. CDR3 coding DNA: TGCGCCAGCAGCAATAGGACTAGCGGAATCTCCTACAATGAGCAGTTCTTC. Full variable domain (outside the CDR3, taken from reference TRBV5-1 and TRBJ2-1): KAGVTQTPRYLIKTRGQQVTLSCSPISGHRSVSWYQQTPGQGLQFLFEYFSETQRNKGNFPGRFSGRQFSNSRSEMNVSTLELGDSALYLCASSNRTSGISYNEQFFGPGTRLTVL.

This clonotype appeared many times. The chain links TRBV7-7 to TRBJ2-2; a weak D match, TRBD1 (5 bases). In germline, CDR1 is SSHAT, CDR2 FNYEAQ (reference sequence). This CDR3 has 15 amino acids. The V end lost 0 bases, the J end lost 5 bases, and 10 bases lay between the germline ends. CDR3 sequence: CASSLAAGRTGELFF. DNA of the CDR3: TGTGCCAGCAGCTTAGCCGCAGGGCGGACCGGGGAGCTGTTTTTT.

The chain carries TRBV6-2 or TRBV6-3 and TRBJ1-3; no clear D gene. This CDR3 is 17 amino acids long. Germline V CDR1 and CDR2: MNHEY, SVGEGT. V lost 4 bases, J lost 0 bases, and 16 bases lay in between. The CDR3 bases are TGTGCCAGCAGTTTCCATCGGGCCGCATCCTCTGGAAACACCATATATTTT. Protein: CASSFHRAASSGNTIYF.

The table lists this clonotype with many counts. The chain couples TRBV5-1 to TRBJ1-2; weak D call: TRBD1 (5 bases). This CDR3 region has 15 residues. Germline CDR1 reads SGHRS; CDR2 reads YFSETQ. Trimming left V 5 bases short and J 6 bases short, with 20 bases between. CDR3 DNA sequence: TGCGCCAGCAGGGATGGATCAGGGTCCCTTGATGGCTACACCTTC. Its translation is CASRDGSGSLDGYTF. Combining the CDR3 with reference TRBV5-1 and TRBJ1-2 gives the whole variable domain KAGVTQTPRYLIKTRGQQVTLSCSPISGHRSVSWYQQTPGQGLQFLFEYFSETQRNKGNFPGRFSGRQFSNSRSEMNVSTLELGDSALYLCASRDGSGSLDGYTFGSGTRLTVV.

In its sample, this clonotype was seen a few times. The gene calls are TRBV7-2 and TRBJ2-5; 8 nucleotides match TRBD2. This CDR3 is 16 amino acids long. Germline V gene sequence: CDR1 SGHTA, CDR2 FQGNSA. The J segment lost 1 base and the V segment lost 2 bases, leaving 6 bases of the junction unmatched. DNA for the CDR3: TGTGCCAGCAGCTTAATGGCGGGGGGAAGCCAAGAGACCCAGTACTTC. It codes for CASSLMAGGSQETQYF.

There are many counts of this clonotype. The chain links TRBV6-5 to TRBJ2-3; perhaps TRBD1 as D (6 bases). Germline V CDR1 and CDR2: MNHEY, SVGAGI. The V end was cut by 5 bases, the J end by 6 bases, with 18 bases between. The CDR3 is 15 residues long. DNA of the CDR3: TGTGCCAGCAGTCTAGGAGCAGGGGTAGGGGATACGCAGTATTTT. This gives the protein CASSLGAGVGDTQYF.